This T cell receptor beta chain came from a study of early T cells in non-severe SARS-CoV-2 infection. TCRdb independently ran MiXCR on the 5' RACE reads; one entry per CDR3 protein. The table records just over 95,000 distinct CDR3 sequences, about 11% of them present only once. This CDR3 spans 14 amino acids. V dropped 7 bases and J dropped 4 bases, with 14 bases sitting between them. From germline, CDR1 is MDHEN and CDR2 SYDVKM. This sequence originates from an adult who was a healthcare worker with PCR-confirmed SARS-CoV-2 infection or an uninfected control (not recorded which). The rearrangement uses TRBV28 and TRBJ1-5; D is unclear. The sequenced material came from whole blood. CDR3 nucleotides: TGTGCCAGCACCTTCGCGGGGTTGAATCAGCCCCAGCATTTT. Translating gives CASTFAGLNQPQHF.